This entry lists 11 T cell receptor beta chains sequenced from one sample in a study of Ad26.COV2.S vaccination and SARS-CoV-2 variants. The treatment is: 15 to 20 received Ad26.COV2.S at low or high dose, single or two shots; 5 received placebo; per-sample allocation not given. After the first vaccine or placebo injection, samples were drawn on day 63. Using immunoSEQ multiplex PCR, the repertoire was profiled, and TCRdb retains in-frame clones only, with some absent. The top ten hold 13% of the sample, which has about 480,000 clones, 87% seen once. The material was peripheral blood, obtained in a trial of Ad26.COV2.S vaccine versus placebo. The receptors shown here come from a person between 18 and 65 years old who received the Ad26.COV2.S COVID-19 vaccine or a placebo.

The chain is built from TRBV5-1 and TRBJ1-4; D might be TRBD1 (6 bases). Deletions cut 6 bases from V and 7 bases from J, with 10 bases between. CDR3 length equals 12 residues. Per the germline V gene, CDR1 is SGHRS and CDR2 is YFSETQ. The CDR3, as DNA: TGCGCCAGCACCGCCAGGGGTGAAAAACTGTTTTTT. Translating gives CASTARGEKLFF.

To note about this clone: Other nucleotide sequences from this sample produce the same CDR3. The CDR3: CASSESGNTEAFF. CDR3 coding DNA: TGTGCCAGCAGTGAATCTGGGAACACTGAAGCTTTCTTT. The chain has TRBV25-1 and TRBJ1-1; D ambiguous. The CDR3 covers 13 residues. With 1 base removed from V and 1 base from J, the gap between germline ends came to 4 bases. From germline, CDR1 is MGHDK and CDR2 SYGVNS.

V is TRBV7-2 and J is TRBJ2-1, with D perhaps matching TRBD2 (6 bases). There are 17 residues in the CDR3. Germline CDR1 SGHTA, CDR2 FQGNSA. Trimming left V 0 bases short and J 0 bases short, with 12 bases between. The CDR3 region has the DNA TGTGCCAGCAGCTTAGCCCCTAGCGCTAGCTCCTACAATGAGCAGTTCTTC. It specifies CASSLAPSASSYNEQFF.

The chain joins TRBV24-1 to TRBJ2-1, with 10 bases aligning to TRBD2. Germline V gene sequence: CDR1 KGHDR, CDR2 SFDVKD. V dropped 1 base and J dropped 10; count of bases not matched to a gene: 18. This CDR3 has 19 amino acids. CDR3: CATSDFPGTSATRPGEQFF. For the CDR3, the DNA is TGTGCCACCAGTGATTTCCCCGGGACTAGCGCCACGAGGCCGGGGGAGCAGTTCTTC.

The chain is built from TRBV4-3 and TRBJ1-2; D gene uncertain. CDR3 size: 14 residues. CDR1 is LGHNA, CDR2 YSLEER, per germline. Trimming took off 1 base at V and 1 base at J, with 7 bases between the two ends. CDR3 loop: CASSQVSFNYGYTF. The CDR3 coding sequence is TGCGCCAGCAGCCAAGTGAGCTTTAACTATGGCTACACCTTC.

The J gene is TRBJ2-1, the V gene TRBV4-1; 10 bases match TRBD2. The V gene end was trimmed by 1 base and the J gene end by 8 bases; junction bases not matched to a gene: 8. The germline V gene encodes CDR1 MGHRA and CDR2 YSYEKL. This CDR3 has 16 residues. This CDR3 is CASSQVALAGVYEQFF. In DNA, the CDR3 is TGCGCCAGCAGCCAAGTCGCGCTAGCGGGAGTATATGAGCAGTTCTTC.

The rearrangement uses TRBV5-1 and TRBJ1-5; D not certain. The CDR3 has 13 amino acids. V was shortened by 3 bases and J by 2 bases, with 6 bases between the two germline ends. Per germline, CDR1 SGHRS and CDR2 YFSETQ. The CDR3 here is CASSSTGNQPQHF. The CDR3 nucleotides are TGCGCCAGCAGCTCGACCGGCAATCAGCCCCAGCATTTT.

This clone was observed once. This chain links TRBV28 with TRBJ2-3; TRBD1 or TRBD2 may be the D gene (7 bases each). CDR1 MDHEN and CDR2 SYDVKM come from the germline V gene. V was clipped by 7 bases and J by 2 bases, with 22 bases between them. The CDR3 is 17 amino acids. The DNA for the CDR3 is TGTGCCAGCACCCCAGGGGGAGGGACGGACGCCACAGATACGCAGTATTTT. Translating it yields CASTPGGGTDATDTQYF.

The V call is TRBV11-1, the J call TRBJ2-1; 7 positions agree with TRBD2. The J segment lost 7 bases and the V segment lost 1 base, leaving 1 base of the junction unmatched. The CDR3 spans 13 residues. Germline V gene lookup returns CDR1 SGHAT and CDR2 FQDESV (reference sequence). The CDR3 sequence: CASSLVLANEQFF. The CDR3 bases are TGTGCCAGCAGCTTAGTACTAGCGAATGAGCAGTTCTTC.

This clone was recorded only once. CDR3 protein: CSVAEGHRNTIYF. CDR3 coding DNA: TGCAGCGTTGCAGAAGGACACCGAAACACCATATATTTT. This chain links TRBV29-1 with TRBJ1-3; the D gene is possibly TRBD1 (5 bases). CDR1 is SQVTM, CDR2 ANQGSEA, per germline. Trimming took off 4 bases at V and 5 bases at J, with 12 bases between the two ends. The CDR3 runs 13 residues.

V is TRBV19 and J is TRBJ1-1; maybe TRBD1 (5 bases). Germline loops: CDR1 LNHDA, CDR2 SQIVND (reference sequence). The CDR3 contains 14 residues. V shed 6 bases and J shed 2 bases, with 13 bases lying between them. CDR3 sequence (DNA): TGTGCCAGTAGGAGAAGCAGGGTAAACACTGAAGCTTTCTTT. Protein: CASRRSRVNTEAFF.